The 15 T cell receptor beta chains given below trace back to one sample, sequenced in a study of Graves' ophthalmopathy and Graves' hyperthyroidism. Amplification of TCR beta CDR3 regions used RNA transcripts. An opening RT-PCR round employed HTBI primers and preceded a second-round multiplex PCR. TCRdb called the multiplex PCR reads again in MiXCR, with one record for every CDR3 protein. The sample holds almost 400,000 distinct CDR3 sequences, around 17% seen once. The material sequenced was peripheral blood. Source of these receptors: a woman under 30 with Graves' ophthalmopathy.

This clonotype has a count of ten or more. V usage is TRBV29-1 and J usage is TRBJ1-2; D is undetermined. The CDR3 is made up of 14 amino acids. Trimming pared 0 bases from V and 4 bases from J, leaving 12 bases between. The V gene's germline CDR1 is SQVTM and CDR2 ANQGSEA. The CDR3 protein is CSVEDSIGSYGYTF. The DNA for the CDR3 is TGCAGCGTTGAAGATTCAATTGGAAGCTATGGCTACACCTTC.

The J gene is TRBJ2-4, the V gene TRBV28; tentatively, D is TRBD1 (6 bases). The CDR3 contains 14 residues. With 4 bases removed from V and 11 bases from J, the gap between germline ends came to 18 bases. CDR1 and CDR2 (germline): MDHEN, SYDVKM. This chain's CDR3 is CASSSGTLSQVQYF. In nucleotides, the CDR3 is TGTGCCAGCAGTTCCGGGACACTGTCTCAGGTTCAGTACTTC.

In this sample, this clonotype turned up many times. The chain employs TRBV7-8 and TRBJ2-2, with 10 bases fitting TRBD2. V lost 2 bases, J lost 6 bases, and 6 bases stayed unmatched. Germline CDR1 and CDR2: SGHVS and FQNEAQ. The CDR3 loop spans 16 amino acids. The CDR3 sequence is CASSLSAGGIAGELFF. The CDR3 region has the DNA TGTGCCAGCAGCTTATCAGCGGGAGGGATAGCCGGGGAGCTGTTTTTT.

This clonotype was detected ten times or more. The V gene is TRBV29-1, the J gene TRBJ1-2; perhaps TRBD1 as D (5 bases). Trimming removed 5 bases at V and 2 bases at J, with 9 bases between. Germline values: CDR1 SQVTM, CDR2 ANQGSEA. This CDR3 region has 12 residues. The CDR3 spells CSVPDRNYGYTF. CDR3 nucleotides: TGCAGCGTTCCAGACAGAAACTATGGCTACACCTTC.

This clonotype was recorded once. The chain is built from TRBV6-2 or TRBV6-3 and TRBJ1-5; the D gene is possibly TRBD1 (5 bases). V was trimmed by 7 bases and J by 6 bases, leaving 28 bases between them. Germline lookup yields CDR1 MNHEY and CDR2 SVGEGT. This CDR3 region has 18 residues. The CDR3 bases are TGTGCCAGCATTTCAACCCACTTCGACGGCAGGGTGGGTCAGCCCCAGCATTTT. Translating it yields CASISTHFDGRVGQPQHF.

This clonotype came up many times. Sequence at one end of the junction differs from germline and may be a read error. The V gene is TRBV6-1, the J gene TRBJ1-1; D is possibly TRBD1 (5 bases). This CDR3 has 14 residues. Per the germline V gene, CDR1 is MNHNS and CDR2 is SASEGT. As DNA, the CDR3 is TGTGCCAGCAGAGAGGGACTGCGAGACACGGAAGCTTTCTTT. It is translated as CASREGLRDTEAFF.

This clonotype was detected many times. The J gene is TRBJ2-6, the V gene TRBV28; D uncertain. Trimming took 3 bases from V and 2 from J, leaving 11 bases between them. Germline lookup yields CDR1 MDHEN and CDR2 SYDVKM. This CDR3 spans 16 amino acids. The CDR3 spells CASSFWSSAGANVLTF. In DNA, the CDR3 is TGTGCCAGCAGTTTTTGGTCTTCGGCTGGGGCCAACGTCCTGACTTTC.

This clonotype was found many times. CDR3 sequence reads: CASSRPSQGVYNSPLHF. The CDR3 DNA sequence: TGCGCCAGCAGCCGTCCGAGCCAGGGAGTCTATAATTCACCCCTCCACTTT. The chain employs TRBV4-1 and TRBJ1-6; perhaps TRBD1 as D (5 bases). Trimming took 4 bases from V and 3 from J, leaving 16 bases between them. The CDR3 is made up of 17 amino acids. The V gene's germline CDR1 is MGHRA and CDR2 YSYEKL.

This clonotype occurred many times. This chain connects TRBV12-3 or TRBV12-4 to TRBJ2-2; D ambiguous. The CDR3 is 14 amino acids. Trimming took 3 bases from V and 6 from J, leaving 11 bases between them. This CDR3 reads CASSFWEGPGELFF. The CDR3 DNA is TGTGCCAGCAGTTTCTGGGAAGGGCCCGGGGAGCTGTTTTTT.

This clonotype was seen at least ten times. This sequence joins TRBV6-1 and TRBJ1-5; D remains unclear. The V and J ends lost 4 bases and 8 bases respectively, with 9 bases between them. Germline CDR1 and CDR2: MNHNS and SASEGT. This CDR3 is built from 12 residues. CDR3 sequence: CASSGLLEPQHF. In DNA form, the CDR3 reads TGTGCCAGCAGTGGCCTACTGGAGCCCCAGCATTTT.

This chain links TRBV29-1 with TRBJ2-7, with D possibly matching TRBD2 (6 bases). The germline V gene has CDR1 SQVTM and CDR2 ANQGSEA. The CDR3 length is 15 residues. Trimming took off 1 base at V and 3 bases at J, with 16 bases between the two ends. CDR3 in DNA: TGCAGCGTTGAAGGGGGGGACGGAGCTCACTACGAGCAGTACTTC. Amino acid sequence: CSVEGGDGAHYEQYF.

This clonotype was seen many times. CDR3 bases: TGTGCCAGCACAAGGGGCGGGACTGGAGCGTCTGGCTACACCTTC. This codes for CASTRGGTGASGYTF. The rearrangement joins TRBV9 to TRBJ1-2; D possibly corresponds to TRBD1 (5 bases). The CDR3 runs to 15 residues. Looked up from germline, CDR1 is SGDLS and CDR2 is YYNGEE. V was shortened by 6 bases and J by 7 bases, with 22 bases between the two germline ends. Combining the CDR3 with reference TRBV9 and TRBJ1-2 gives the whole variable domain DSGVTQTPKHLITATGQRVTLRCSPRSGDLSVYWYQQSLDQGLQFLIQYYNGEERAKGNILERFSAQQFPDLHSELNLSSLELGDSALYFCASTRGGTGASGYTFGSGTRLTVV.

Only a few counts were recorded for this clonotype. This rearrangement joins TRBV6-1 to TRBJ2-7, with TRBD1 identical over 11 bases. Trimming at V came to 3 bases and at J to 1 base, leaving 8 bases not matched to a gene. The germline CDR1 and CDR2 sequences are MNHNS and SASEGT. CDR3 length equals 17 residues. The CDR3 DNA is TGTGCCAGCAGTGATGCCGGGACAGGGGGACCTTCCTACGAGCAGTACTTC. Translated: CASSDAGTGGPSYEQYF.

This clonotype was detected only a few times. The CDR3 DNA follows: TGTGCCAGCATTAGACAGGGGACCCTGAACACTGAAGCTTTCTTT. Translating gives CASIRQGTLNTEAFF. The V gene is TRBV6-5, the J gene TRBJ1-1; 8 nucleotides align to TRBD1. There are 15 residues in the CDR3. The V segment lost 7 bases and the J segment 0 bases; nucleotides outside the gene matches: 7. In germline, CDR1 is MNHEY, CDR2 SVGAGI.

The V and J genes are TRBV12-3 or TRBV12-4 and TRBJ2-7; a weak D match, TRBD1 (6 bases). This CDR3 has 14 residues. The V and J ends lost 6 bases and 4 bases respectively, with 16 bases between them. The CDR3 region has the DNA TGTGCCAGCAGCTCAACAGGGCTGGGGTACGAGCAGTACTTC. Protein product: CASSSTGLGYEQYF.